This TCR beta chain came from a study of blood T cell repertoires in COVID-19. Each recovered donor of Cohort 3 presented with two negative PCRs, clearance, or symptom resolution. This CDR3 has 15 amino acids. The V gene's germline CDR1 is LGHDT and CDR2 YNNKEL (reference sequence). V lost 5 bases, J lost 7 bases, and 7 bases stayed unmatched. Some clones are missing from TCRdb's copy, which holds only in-frame ones; the method was immunoSEQ multiplex PCR. In the table there are around 400,000 clones, about 90% of which are singletons. The specimen was PBMCs or T cells enriched from blood (not recorded which). This TCR derives from a young woman who had recovered from COVID-19. The chain links TRBV3-1 (or the pseudogene TRBV3-2) to TRBJ1-5; 11 bases fit TRBD1. The CDR3 protein is CASSVDRGLGQPQHF. The CDR3 DNA reads as TGTGCCAGCAGCGTGGACAGGGGGCTAGGCCAGCCCCAGCATTTT.